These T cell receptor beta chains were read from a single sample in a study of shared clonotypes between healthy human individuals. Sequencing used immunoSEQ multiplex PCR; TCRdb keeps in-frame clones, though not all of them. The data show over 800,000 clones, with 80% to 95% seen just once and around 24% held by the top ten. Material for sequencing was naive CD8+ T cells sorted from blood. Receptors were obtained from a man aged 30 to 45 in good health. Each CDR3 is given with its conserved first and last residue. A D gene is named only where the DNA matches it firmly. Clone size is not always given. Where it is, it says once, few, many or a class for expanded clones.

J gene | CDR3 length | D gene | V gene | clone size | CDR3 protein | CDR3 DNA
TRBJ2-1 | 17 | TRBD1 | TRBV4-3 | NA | CASSQSQTGGARNEQFF | TGCGCCAGCAGCCAATCTCAGACAGGGGGAGCGAGGAATGAGCAGTTCTTC
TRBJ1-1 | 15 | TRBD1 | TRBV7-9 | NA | CASSSGTGLNTEAFF | TGTGCCAGCAGCTCAGGGACAGGATTGAACACTGAAGCTTTCTTT
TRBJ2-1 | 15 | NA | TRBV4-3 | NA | CASSQGSGRNNEQFF | TGCGCCAGCAGCCAAGGGTCGGGACGAAACAATGAGCAGTTCTTC
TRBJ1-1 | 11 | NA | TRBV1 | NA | CTSSPLAEAFF | TGCACCAGCAGCCCCCTCGCTGAAGCTTTCTTT
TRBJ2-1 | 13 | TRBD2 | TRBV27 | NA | CASRNGGGSKQFF | TGTGCCAGCAGAAACGGGGGGGGCAGCAAGCAGTTCTTC
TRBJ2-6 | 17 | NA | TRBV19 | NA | CASSITSLGAGANVLTF | TGTGCCAGTAGTATCACATCTCTCGGGGCTGGGGCCAACGTCCTGACTTTC
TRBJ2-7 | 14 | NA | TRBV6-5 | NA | CASISTSWGNEQYF | TGTGCCAGCATATCCACATCTTGGGGGAACGAGCAGTACTTC
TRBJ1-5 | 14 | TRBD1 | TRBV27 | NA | CASSLGQGEQPQHF | TGTGCCAGCAGTTTAGGACAGGGAGAACAGCCCCAGCATTTT
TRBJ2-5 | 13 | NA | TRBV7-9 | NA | CASSLKLQETQYF | TGTGCCAGCAGCTTAAAGTTGCAAGAGACCCAGTACTTC
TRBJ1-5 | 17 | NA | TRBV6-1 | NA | CASSEGEGVFSNQPQHF | TGTGCCAGCAGTGAAGGGGAGGGGGTATTTAGCAATCAGCCCCAGCATTTT
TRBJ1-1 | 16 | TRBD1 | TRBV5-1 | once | CASSLAGTGAVAEAFF | TGCGCCAGCAGCTTGGCCGGGACAGGGGCCGTGGCTGAAGCTTTCTTT
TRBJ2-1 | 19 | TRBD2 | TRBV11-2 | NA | CASNWGLAGGESSYNEQFF | TGTGCCAGCAACTGGGGACTAGCGGGGGGTGAGAGCTCCTACAATGAGCAGTTCTTC
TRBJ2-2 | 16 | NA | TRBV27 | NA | CASSSIGGMDTGELFF | TGTGCCAGCAGTTCGATCGGAGGAATGGACACCGGGGAGCTGTTTTTT
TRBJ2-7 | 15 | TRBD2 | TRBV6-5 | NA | CASSYGGRASYEQYF | TGTGCCAGCAGTTATGGAGGGAGGGCCTCCTACGAGCAGTACTTC
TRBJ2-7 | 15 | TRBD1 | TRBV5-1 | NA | CASSFSPGGPYEQYF | TGCGCCAGCAGCTTTTCTCCAGGGGGCCCCTACGAGCAGTACTTC
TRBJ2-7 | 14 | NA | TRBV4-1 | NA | CASSQEGLGYEQYF | TGCGCCAGCAGCCAAGAAGGGTTGGGATACGAGCAGTACTTC
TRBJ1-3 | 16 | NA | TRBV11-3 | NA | CASSLDPYWTGNTIYF | TGTGCCAGCAGCTTAGATCCCTATTGGACTGGAAACACCATATATTTT
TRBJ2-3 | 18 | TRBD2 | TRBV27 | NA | CASSLRLAGATSTDTQYF | TGTGCCAGCAGTCTCCGACTAGCGGGAGCGACTAGCACAGATACGCAGTATTTT
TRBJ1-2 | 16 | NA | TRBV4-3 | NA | CASSQDQGLRMEGYTF | TGCGCCAGCAGCCAAGACCAGGGACTCCGGATGGAGGGCTACACCTTC
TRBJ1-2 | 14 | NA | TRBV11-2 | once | CASSTPLGSQGYTF | TGTGCCAGCAGCACCCCTCTTGGGTCTCAGGGCTACACCTTC
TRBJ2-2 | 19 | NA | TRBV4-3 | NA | CASSQDRAEGLRGTGELFF | TGCGCCAGCAGCCAAGATCGGGCGGAGGGGTTACGCGGGACCGGGGAGCTGTTTTTT
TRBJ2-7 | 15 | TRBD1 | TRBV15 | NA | CATSSETGTSYEQYF | TGTGCCACCAGCAGTGAGACAGGGACCTCCTACGAGCAGTACTTC
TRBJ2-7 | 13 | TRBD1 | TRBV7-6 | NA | CASSVGTGREQYF | TGTGCCAGCAGCGTCGGGACAGGTCGCGAGCAGTACTTC
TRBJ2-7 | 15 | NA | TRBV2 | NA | CASSEVVGEAYEQYF | TGTGCCAGCAGTGAAGTGGTGGGAGAGGCCTACGAGCAGTACTTC
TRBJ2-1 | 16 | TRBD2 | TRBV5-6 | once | CASSLVRLAVWDEQFF | TGTGCCAGCAGCTTGGTAAGACTAGCGGTTTGGGATGAGCAGTTCTTC
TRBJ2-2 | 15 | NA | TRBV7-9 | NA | CASSYGPTYTGELFF | TGTGCCAGCAGCTACGGACCCACTTACACCGGGGAGCTGTTTTTT
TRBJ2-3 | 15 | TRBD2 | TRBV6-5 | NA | CASRGLAGSTDTQYF | TGTGCCAGCAGGGGCCTAGCGGGGAGCACAGATACGCAGTATTTT
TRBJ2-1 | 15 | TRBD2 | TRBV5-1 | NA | CASSWTSGTYNEQFF | TGCGCCAGCAGCTGGACTAGCGGAACCTACAATGAGCAGTTCTTC
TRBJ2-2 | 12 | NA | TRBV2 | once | CASIRNTGELFF | TGTGCCAGCATACGTAACACCGGGGAGCTGTTTTTT
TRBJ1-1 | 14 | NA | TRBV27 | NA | CASSFGGLGTEAFF | TGTGCCAGCAGTTTCGGGGGGCTCGGCACTGAAGCTTTCTTT
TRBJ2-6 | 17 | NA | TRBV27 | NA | CASRKGFPASGANVLTF | TGTGCCAGCAGAAAAGGTTTCCCCGCCTCTGGGGCCAACGTCCTGACTTTC
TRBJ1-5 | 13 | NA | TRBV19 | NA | CASSSASNQPQHF | TGTGCCAGTAGCTCGGCTTCGAATCAGCCCCAGCATTTT
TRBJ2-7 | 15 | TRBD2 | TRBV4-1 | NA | CASSTRAGEPYEQYF | TGCGCCAGCAGCACGAGAGCGGGAGAACCCTACGAGCAGTACTTC
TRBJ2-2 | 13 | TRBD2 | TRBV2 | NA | CASSEGRAGELFF | TGTGCCAGCAGTGAGGGGAGGGCCGGGGAGCTGTTTTTT
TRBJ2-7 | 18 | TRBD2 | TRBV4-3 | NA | CASSQNPPGAGASYEQYF | TGCGCCAGCAGCCAAAACCCCCCAGGAGCGGGAGCTAGTTACGAGCAGTACTTC
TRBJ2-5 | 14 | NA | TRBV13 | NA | CASSLRTTQETQYF | TGTGCCAGCAGCTTACGGACTACCCAAGAGACCCAGTACTTC
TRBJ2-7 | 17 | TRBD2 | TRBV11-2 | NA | CASSSRGLAGVSYEQYF | TGTGCCAGCAGCTCCAGAGGACTAGCGGGGGTGTCCTACGAGCAGTACTTC
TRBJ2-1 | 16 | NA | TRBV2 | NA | CASSERDRLTGYEQFF | TGTGCCAGCAGTGAAAGGGACCGCCTGACAGGCTATGAGCAGTTCTTC
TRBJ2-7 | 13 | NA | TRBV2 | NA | CASSVRGPYEQYF | TGTGCCAGCAGTGTTCGGGGGCCCTACGAGCAGTACTTC
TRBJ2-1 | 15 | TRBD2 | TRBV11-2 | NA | CASSIDSGRANEQFF | TGTGCCAGCAGCATCGATAGCGGGAGGGCCAATGAGCAGTTCTTC
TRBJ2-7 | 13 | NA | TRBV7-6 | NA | CASSTGSLGEQYF | TGTGCCAGCAGCACAGGATCTCTCGGCGAGCAGTACTTC
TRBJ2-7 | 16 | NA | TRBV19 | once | CASSISPGGTSYEQYF | TGTGCCAGTAGTATTTCCCCAGGGGGGACTTCCTACGAGCAGTACTTC
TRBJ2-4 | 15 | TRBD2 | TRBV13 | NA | CASSPLSASGFIQYF | TGTGCCAGCAGCCCCCTCTCGGCTAGCGGGTTCATTCAGTACTTC